The clone carrying this TCR beta chain was recorded a few times. As to time point: pre-treatment sample, taken before nivolumab and TIL therapy. V dropped 3 bases and J dropped 3; count of bases not matched to a gene: 5. Germline CDR1 reads SGHTA; CDR2 reads FQGNSA. The CDR3 has 16 amino acids. This specimen comes from a study of TIL therapy for anti-PD-1-resistant metastatic lung cancer. This was the immunoSEQ v3 assay. TCRdb keeps only in-frame clones here, not all; method: immunoSEQ multiplex PCR. The sample consists of 50,000 or so clones, roughly 85% of them appearing once. Sample: blood, taken at baseline. This chain connects TRBV7-2 to TRBJ2-7; 13 nucleotides match TRBD2. This clonotype was obtained from a woman aged 30-79 years with non-small cell lung cancer. CDR3 DNA sequence: TGTGCCAGCAGCTTGGTACTAGCGGGGGGGCTCTACGAGCAGTACTTC. This sequence encodes CASSLVLAGGLYEQYF.